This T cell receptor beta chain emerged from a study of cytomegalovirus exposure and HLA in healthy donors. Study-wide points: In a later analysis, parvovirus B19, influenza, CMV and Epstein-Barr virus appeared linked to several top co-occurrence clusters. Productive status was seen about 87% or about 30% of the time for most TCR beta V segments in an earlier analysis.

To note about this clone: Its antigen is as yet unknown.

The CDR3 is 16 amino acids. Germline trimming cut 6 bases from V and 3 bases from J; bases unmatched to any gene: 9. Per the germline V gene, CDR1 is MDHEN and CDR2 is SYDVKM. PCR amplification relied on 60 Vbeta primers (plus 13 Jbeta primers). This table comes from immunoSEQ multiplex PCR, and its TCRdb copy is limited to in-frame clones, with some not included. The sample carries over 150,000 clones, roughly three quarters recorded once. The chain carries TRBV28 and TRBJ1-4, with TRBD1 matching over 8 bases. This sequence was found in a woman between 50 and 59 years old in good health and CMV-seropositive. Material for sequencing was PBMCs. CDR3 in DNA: TGTGCCAGCAGCTCGCCGACAGGGGAAGCTAATGAAAAACTGTTTTTT. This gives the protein CASSSPTGEANEKLFF.